The rows below give T cell receptor beta chains drawn from one sample of a study of blood T cell repertoires in COVID-19. Sequencing used immunoSEQ multiplex PCR; TCRdb keeps in-frame clones, though not all of them. The sample shows 250,000 to 300,000 clones, less than 90% of them seen only once. Sequenced sample: peripheral blood. Source of these receptors: a woman aged 30 to 39 with COVID-19, enrolled during active disease. The CDR3 runs from the conserved cysteine through the conserved F or W. Fields, in order: V gene, J gene, clone size, D gene, CDR3 protein, CDR3 DNA. D genes are given only for firm matches. Clone size is shown for a subset of rows, as once, few, many or a class of expanded clone.

V gene: TRBV24-1
J gene: TRBJ2-5
clone size: NA
D gene: NA
CDR3 protein: CATSDPGIQETQYF
CDR3 DNA: TGTGCCACCAGTGACCCAGGGATCCAAGAGACCCAGTACTTC

V gene: TRBV16
J gene: TRBJ1-1
clone size: few
D gene: TRBD1
CDR3 protein: CASSQSRQGNTEAFF
CDR3 DNA: TGTGCCAGCAGCCAATCGAGACAGGGGAACACTGAAGCTTTCTTT

V gene: TRBV18
J gene: TRBJ2-5
clone size: NA
D gene: NA
CDR3 protein: CASSPPTGKETQYF
CDR3 DNA: TGTGCCAGCTCACCACCTACAGGAAAAGAGACCCAGTACTTC

V gene: TRBV3-1/TRBV3-2
J gene: TRBJ2-3
clone size: NA
D gene: TRBD2
CDR3 protein: CASSQSGGAYTQYF
CDR3 DNA: TGTGCCAGCAGCCAAAGCGGGGGGGCCTATACGCAGTATTTT

V gene: TRBV5-5
J gene: TRBJ2-1
clone size: NA
D gene: NA
CDR3 protein: CASSLSGSGNEQFF
CDR3 DNA: TGTGCCAGCAGCTTATCGGGGTCCGGGAATGAGCAGTTCTTC

V gene: TRBV28
J gene: TRBJ2-7
clone size: NA
D gene: TRBD1
CDR3 protein: CASSPSEGASYEQYF
CDR3 DNA: TGTGCCAGCAGCCCCTCCGAGGGGGCATCCTACGAGCAGTACTTC

V gene: TRBV9
J gene: TRBJ2-3
clone size: NA
D gene: TRBD2
CDR3 protein: CASSVVGGWDYSTDTQYF
CDR3 DNA: TGTGCCAGCAGCGTAGTCGGGGGGTGGGATTATAGCACAGATACGCAGTATTTT

V gene: TRBV5-1
J gene: TRBJ2-2
clone size: NA
D gene: TRBD1
CDR3 protein: CASSLTGETGELFF
CDR3 DNA: TGCGCCAGCAGCCTAACAGGGGAAACCGGGGAGCTGTTTTTT

V gene: TRBV2
J gene: TRBJ2-7
clone size: once
D gene: NA
CDR3 protein: CASSELMGNEQYF
CDR3 DNA: TGTGCCAGCAGTGAACTAATGGGCAACGAGCAGTACTTC

V gene: TRBV2
J gene: TRBJ2-7
clone size: NA
D gene: TRBD1
CDR3 protein: CASSVRTGEIYEQYF
CDR3 DNA: TGTGCCAGCAGTGTTAGGACAGGGGAAATCTACGAGCAGTACTTC

V gene: TRBV6-5
J gene: TRBJ2-7
clone size: NA
D gene: TRBD2
CDR3 protein: CASTALAGDYEQYF
CDR3 DNA: TGTGCCAGCACCGCACTAGCGGGGGACTACGAGCAGTACTTC

V gene: TRBV4-1
J gene: TRBJ2-2
clone size: NA
D gene: TRBD2
CDR3 protein: CASSQDGSGAVTGELFF
CDR3 DNA: TGCGCCAGCAGCCAAGATGGTAGCGGGGCGGTCACCGGGGAGCTGTTTTTT

V gene: TRBV13
J gene: TRBJ2-6
clone size: NA
D gene: NA
CDR3 protein: CASSLDQGFPGANVLTF
CDR3 DNA: TGTGCCAGCAGCTTAGACCAGGGGTTCCCTGGGGCCAACGTCCTGACTTTC

V gene: TRBV6-5
J gene: TRBJ2-7
clone size: NA
D gene: TRBD1
CDR3 protein: CASIETGNSYEQYF
CDR3 DNA: TGTGCCAGCATAGAGACAGGGAATTCCTACGAGCAGTACTTC

V gene: TRBV20-1
J gene: TRBJ2-3
clone size: NA
D gene: NA
CDR3 protein: CSAGRGSREYF
CDR3 DNA: TGCAGTGCCGGGAGAGGGAGTAGGGAGTATTTT

V gene: TRBV2
J gene: TRBJ1-4
clone size: NA
D gene: TRBD1
CDR3 protein: CASGGQDNEKLFF
CDR3 DNA: TGTGCCAGCGGGGGACAGGATAATGAAAAACTGTTTTTT

V gene: TRBV15
J gene: TRBJ2-3
clone size: NA
D gene: TRBD2
CDR3 protein: CATTKYRSSGGDTQYF
CDR3 DNA: TGTGCCACCACCAAATACCGTTCTAGCGGGGGAGATACGCAGTATTTT

V gene: TRBV2
J gene: TRBJ2-4
clone size: NA
D gene: TRBD2
CDR3 protein: CASSGLAGARAKNIQYF
CDR3 DNA: TGTGCCAGCAGTGGACTAGCGGGGGCCCGAGCCAAAAACATTCAGTACTTC

V gene: TRBV19
J gene: TRBJ1-2
clone size: NA
D gene: TRBD1
CDR3 protein: CASNDRGQNYGYTF
CDR3 DNA: TGTGCCAGTAATGACAGGGGCCAAAACTATGGCTACACCTTC

V gene: TRBV27
J gene: TRBJ2-1
clone size: NA
D gene: TRBD2
CDR3 protein: CASSLNRGGNEQFF
CDR3 DNA: TGTGCCAGCAGTTTAAATCGGGGGGGAAATGAGCAGTTCTTC

V gene: TRBV16
J gene: TRBJ2-1
clone size: NA
D gene: NA
CDR3 protein: CASSPSGIGEQFF
CDR3 DNA: TGTGCCAGCAGCCCTTCGGGGATAGGTGAGCAGTTCTTC

V gene: TRBV13
J gene: TRBJ1-1
clone size: NA
D gene: TRBD1
CDR3 protein: CASSLGRGPERYTEAFF
CDR3 DNA: TGTGCCAGCAGCTTAGGGAGGGGGCCCGAGAGGTACACTGAAGCTTTCTTT

V gene: TRBV6-1
J gene: TRBJ2-3
clone size: NA
D gene: NA
CDR3 protein: CASSEFGRQDLADTQYF
CDR3 DNA: TGTGCCAGCAGTGAATTTGGGCGACAGGACCTAGCAGATACGCAGTATTTT

V gene: TRBV15
J gene: TRBJ2-1
clone size: NA
D gene: NA
CDR3 protein: CATSRDGNEQFF
CDR3 DNA: TGTGCCACCAGCAGAGACGGGAATGAGCAGTTCTTC

V gene: TRBV6-4
J gene: TRBJ2-1
clone size: NA
D gene: TRBD2
CDR3 protein: CASSDDLAGGNNEQFF
CDR3 DNA: TGTGCCAGCAGTGACGACCTAGCGGGGGGAAACAATGAGCAGTTCTTC

V gene: TRBV15
J gene: TRBJ2-5
clone size: NA
D gene: TRBD2
CDR3 protein: CATNGGGTETQYF
CDR3 DNA: TGTGCCACCAATGGCGGGGGGACGGAGACCCAGTACTTC

V gene: TRBV12-5
J gene: TRBJ2-1
clone size: NA
D gene: NA
CDR3 protein: CASGLVVTTEEEGDNEQFF
CDR3 DNA: TGTGCTAGTGGTTTGGTCGTGACTACCGAGGAAGAGGGCGACAATGAGCAGTTCTTC

V gene: TRBV27
J gene: TRBJ2-3
clone size: NA
D gene: NA
CDR3 protein: CASSLGWGGLTDTQYF
CDR3 DNA: TGTGCCAGCAGTTTAGGGTGGGGGGGCCTGACAGATACGCAGTATTTT

V gene: TRBV11-2
J gene: TRBJ2-5
clone size: NA
D gene: TRBD2
CDR3 protein: CASSGWAVAGVQETQYF
CDR3 DNA: TGTGCCAGCAGCGGGTGGGCGGTAGCGGGAGTCCAAGAGACCCAGTACTTC

V gene: TRBV5-4
J gene: TRBJ2-3
clone size: NA
D gene: NA
CDR3 protein: CASSLAQIRAGLSNTQYF
CDR3 DNA: TGTGCCAGCAGCTTGGCCCAGATAAGGGCGGGACTGTCGAATACGCAGTATTTT

V gene: TRBV5-1
J gene: TRBJ1-4
clone size: NA
D gene: TRBD1
CDR3 protein: CASSLGQGGIEKLFF
CDR3 DNA: TGCGCCAGCAGCTTGGGACAGGGCGGGATCGAAAAACTGTTTTTT

V gene: TRBV2
J gene: TRBJ1-1
clone size: once
D gene: TRBD1
CDR3 protein: CASSEASRGSTEAFF
CDR3 DNA: TGTGCCAGCAGTGAAGCGTCCAGGGGGAGCACTGAAGCTTTCTTT

V gene: TRBV5-4
J gene: TRBJ2-3
clone size: NA
D gene: TRBD1
CDR3 protein: CASSLGTGGLDTQYF
CDR3 DNA: TGTGCCAGCAGCTTGGGGACAGGGGGCTTGGATACGCAGTATTTT

V gene: TRBV12-3/TRBV12-4
J gene: TRBJ1-2
clone size: NA
D gene: TRBD1
CDR3 protein: CASSFGTGEGYTF
CDR3 DNA: TGTGCCAGCAGTTTCGGGACAGGGGAAGGCTACACCTTC

V gene: TRBV18
J gene: TRBJ1-3
clone size: NA
D gene: NA
CDR3 protein: CASSPVVDGTGNTIYF
CDR3 DNA: TGTGCCAGCTCACCCGTTGTGGACGGGACTGGAAACACCATATATTTT

V gene: TRBV11-3
J gene: TRBJ2-1
clone size: NA
D gene: TRBD2
CDR3 protein: CASSNSGGAFEQFF
CDR3 DNA: TGTGCCAGCAGCAATAGCGGGGGGGCCTTTGAGCAGTTCTTC

V gene: TRBV7-6
J gene: TRBJ1-6
clone size: once
D gene: NA
CDR3 protein: CASSPRGGGRGPSPLHF
CDR3 DNA: TGTGCCAGCAGCCCAAGGGGCGGGGGGCGCGGTCCGTCACCCCTCCACTTT

V gene: TRBV27
J gene: TRBJ1-2
clone size: NA
D gene: NA
CDR3 protein: CASSPLQGLHYGYTF
CDR3 DNA: TGTGCCAGCAGTCCCCTGCAGGGTTTACATTATGGCTACACCTTC

V gene: TRBV6-5
J gene: TRBJ1-1
clone size: NA
D gene: NA
CDR3 protein: CASSYTQVDTEAFF
CDR3 DNA: TGTGCCAGCAGTTACACACAGGTCGACACTGAAGCTTTCTTT

V gene: TRBV9
J gene: TRBJ1-1
clone size: NA
D gene: NA
CDR3 protein: CASSVRLSVIGNTEAFF
CDR3 DNA: TGTGCCAGCAGCGTGAGGTTAAGTGTTATTGGGAACACTGAAGCTTTCTTT

V gene: TRBV5-6
J gene: TRBJ2-3
clone size: NA
D gene: TRBD1
CDR3 protein: CASTVAGTGSDTQYF
CDR3 DNA: TGTGCCAGCACCGTCGCCGGGACAGGGTCAGATACGCAGTATTTT

V gene: TRBV18
J gene: TRBJ1-4
clone size: once
D gene: NA
CDR3 protein: CASSPRTVQTEKLFF
CDR3 DNA: TGTGCCAGCTCACCGAGGACAGTTCAGACTGAAAAACTGTTTTTT

V gene: TRBV27
J gene: TRBJ1-3
clone size: once
D gene: TRBD1
CDR3 protein: CASSLRGDRGGNTIYF
CDR3 DNA: TGTGCCAGCAGTCTCCGAGGGGACAGGGGCGGAAACACCATATATTTT

V gene: TRBV11-2
J gene: TRBJ2-2
clone size: NA
D gene: NA
CDR3 protein: CASSLRQANTGELFF
CDR3 DNA: TGTGCCAGCAGCCTTAGACAGGCTAACACCGGGGAGCTGTTTTTT

V gene: TRBV27
J gene: TRBJ1-1
clone size: NA
D gene: NA
CDR3 protein: CASSQMNTEAFF
CDR3 DNA: TGTGCCAGCAGTCAGATGAACACTGAAGCTTTCTTT

V gene: TRBV27
J gene: TRBJ2-1
clone size: NA
D gene: TRBD2
CDR3 protein: CASTTGAGASNEQFF
CDR3 DNA: TGTGCCAGCACTACCGGAGCGGGGGCCAGCAATGAGCAGTTCTTC

V gene: TRBV27
J gene: TRBJ2-5
clone size: NA
D gene: TRBD2
CDR3 protein: CASSLSPSGALGTQYF
CDR3 DNA: TGTGCCAGCAGTTTATCTCCTAGCGGGGCATTAGGGACCCAGTACTTC

V gene: TRBV19
J gene: TRBJ1-5
clone size: NA
D gene: NA
CDR3 protein: CASSITGGGRPQHF
CDR3 DNA: TGTGCCAGTAGTATCACGGGCGGAGGTCGGCCCCAGCATTTT

V gene: TRBV11-2
J gene: TRBJ1-4
clone size: NA
D gene: TRBD1
CDR3 protein: CASSLGNRGSANEKLFF
CDR3 DNA: TGTGCCAGCAGCTTAGGTAACAGGGGGTCGGCTAATGAAAAACTGTTTTTT

V gene: TRBV4-1
J gene: TRBJ2-7
clone size: NA
D gene: NA
CDR3 protein: CASSQESPLARFNYEQYF
CDR3 DNA: TGCGCCAGCAGCCAAGAATCCCCCCTAGCGAGATTTAACTACGAGCAGTACTTC

V gene: TRBV11-2
J gene: TRBJ1-5
clone size: NA
D gene: TRBD1
CDR3 protein: CASSPAGRGLVGNQPQHF
CDR3 DNA: TGTGCCAGCAGCCCCGCAGGCAGGGGGCTAGTTGGCAATCAGCCCCAGCATTTT

V gene: TRBV2
J gene: TRBJ1-5
clone size: NA
D gene: NA
CDR3 protein: CASSEVPRGNQPQHF
CDR3 DNA: TGTGCCAGCAGTGAAGTCCCTCGGGGAAATCAGCCCCAGCATTTT

V gene: TRBV18
J gene: TRBJ1-3
clone size: few
D gene: TRBD1
CDR3 protein: CASSPRDRVTGNTIYF
CDR3 DNA: TGTGCCAGCTCACCTCGTGACAGGGTTACTGGAAACACCATATATTTT